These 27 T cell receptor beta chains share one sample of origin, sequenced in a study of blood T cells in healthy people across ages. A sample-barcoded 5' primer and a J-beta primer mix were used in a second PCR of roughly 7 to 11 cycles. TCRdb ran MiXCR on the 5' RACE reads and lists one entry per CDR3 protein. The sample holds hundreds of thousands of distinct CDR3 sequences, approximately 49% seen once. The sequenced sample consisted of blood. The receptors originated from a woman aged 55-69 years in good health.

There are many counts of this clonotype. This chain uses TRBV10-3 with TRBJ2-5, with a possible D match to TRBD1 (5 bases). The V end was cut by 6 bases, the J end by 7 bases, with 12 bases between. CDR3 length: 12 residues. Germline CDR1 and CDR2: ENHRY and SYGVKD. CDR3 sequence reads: CAIRQGKGTQYF. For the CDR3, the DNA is TGTGCCATCAGGCAGGGAAAGGGGACCCAGTACTTC.

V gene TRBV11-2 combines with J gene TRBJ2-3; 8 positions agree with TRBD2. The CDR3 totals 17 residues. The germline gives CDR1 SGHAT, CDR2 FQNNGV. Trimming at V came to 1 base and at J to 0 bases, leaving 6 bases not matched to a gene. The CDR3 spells CASSLGGGRPSTDTQYF. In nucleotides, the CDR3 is TGTGCCAGCAGCTTAGGCGGCGGGAGGCCAAGCACAGATACGCAGTATTTT.

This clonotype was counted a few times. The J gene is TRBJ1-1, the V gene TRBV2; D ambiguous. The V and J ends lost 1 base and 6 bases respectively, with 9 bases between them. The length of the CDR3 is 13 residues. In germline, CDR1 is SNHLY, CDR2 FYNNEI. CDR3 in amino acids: CASSEGPGAEAFF. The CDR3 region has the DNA TGTGCCAGCAGTGAAGGGCCTGGGGCTGAAGCTTTCTTT.

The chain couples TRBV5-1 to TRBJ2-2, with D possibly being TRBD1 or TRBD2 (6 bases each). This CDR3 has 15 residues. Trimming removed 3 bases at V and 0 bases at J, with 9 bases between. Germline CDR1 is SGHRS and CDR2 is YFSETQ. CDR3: CASSYGGANTGELFF. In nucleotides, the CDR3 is TGCGCCAGCAGCTACGGGGGCGCGAACACCGGGGAGCTGTTTTTT. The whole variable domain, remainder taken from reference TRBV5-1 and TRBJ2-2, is KAGVTQTPRYLIKTRGQQVTLSCSPISGHRSVSWYQQTPGQGLQFLFEYFSETQRNKGNFPGRFSGRQFSNSRSEMNVSTLELGDSALYLCASSYGGANTGELFFGEGSRLTVL.

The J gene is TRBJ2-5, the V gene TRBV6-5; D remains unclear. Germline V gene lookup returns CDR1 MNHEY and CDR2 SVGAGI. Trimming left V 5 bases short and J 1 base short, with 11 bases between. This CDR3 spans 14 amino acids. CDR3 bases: TGTGCCAGCAGTCTGAGGTCCCTCCAAGAGACCCAGTACTTC. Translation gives CASSLRSLQETQYF.

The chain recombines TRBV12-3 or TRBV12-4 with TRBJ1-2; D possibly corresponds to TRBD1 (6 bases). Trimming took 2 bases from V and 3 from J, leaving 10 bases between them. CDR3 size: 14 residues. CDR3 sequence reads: CASSLSQGYYGYTF. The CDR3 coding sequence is TGTGCCAGCAGTTTATCACAGGGTTACTATGGCTACACCTTC.

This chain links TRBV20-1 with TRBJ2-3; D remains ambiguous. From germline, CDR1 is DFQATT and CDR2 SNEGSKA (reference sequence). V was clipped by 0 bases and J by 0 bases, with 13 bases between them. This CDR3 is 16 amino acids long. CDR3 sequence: CSARDRTYASTDTQYF. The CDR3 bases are TGCAGTGCTAGAGATCGGACGTATGCTAGCACAGATACGCAGTATTTT.

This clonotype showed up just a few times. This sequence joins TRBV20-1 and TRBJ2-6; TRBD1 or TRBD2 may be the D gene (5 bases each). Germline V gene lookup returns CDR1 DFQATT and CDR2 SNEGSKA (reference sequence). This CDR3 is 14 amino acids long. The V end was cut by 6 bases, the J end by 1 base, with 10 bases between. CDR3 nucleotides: TGCAGTGCAGGGACCGGGTCTGGGGCCAACGTCCTGACTTTC. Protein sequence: CSAGTGSGANVLTF.

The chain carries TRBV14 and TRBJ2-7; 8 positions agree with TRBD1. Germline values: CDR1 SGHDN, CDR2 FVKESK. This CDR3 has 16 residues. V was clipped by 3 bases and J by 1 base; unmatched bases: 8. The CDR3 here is CASSHFGQGRSYEQYF. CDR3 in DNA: TGTGCCAGCAGCCATTTTGGACAGGGAAGGTCCTACGAGCAGTACTTC.

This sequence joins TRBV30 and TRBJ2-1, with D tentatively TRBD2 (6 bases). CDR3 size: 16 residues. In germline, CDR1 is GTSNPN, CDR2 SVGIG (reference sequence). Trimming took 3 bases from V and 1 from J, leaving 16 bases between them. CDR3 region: CAWRSVGGKSYNEQFF. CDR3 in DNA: TGTGCCTGGAGGTCGGTCGGGGGAAAATCCTACAATGAGCAGTTCTTC.

The CDR3 bases are TGTGCCAGCAGCTTCGACAGGGGGTTCCAAGAGACCCAGTACTTC. Translating it yields CASSFDRGFQETQYF. The chain uses TRBV7-2 and TRBJ2-5; 9 bases agree with TRBD1. The CDR3 runs to 15 residues. V was clipped by 3 bases and J by 1 base; unmatched bases: 3. The germline CDR1 and CDR2 sequences are SGHTA and FQGNSA.

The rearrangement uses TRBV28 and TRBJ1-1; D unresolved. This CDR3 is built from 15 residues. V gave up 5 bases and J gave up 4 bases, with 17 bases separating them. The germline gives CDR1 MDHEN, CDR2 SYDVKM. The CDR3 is CASSPPPAMGTEAFF. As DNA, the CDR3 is TGTGCCAGCAGTCCTCCACCGGCGATGGGCACTGAAGCTTTCTTT.

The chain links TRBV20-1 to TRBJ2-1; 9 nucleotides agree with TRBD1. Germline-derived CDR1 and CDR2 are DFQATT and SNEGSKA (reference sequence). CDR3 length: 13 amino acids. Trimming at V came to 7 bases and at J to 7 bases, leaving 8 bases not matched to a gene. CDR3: CSGWTGATNEQFF. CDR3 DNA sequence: TGCAGTGGATGGACAGGGGCTACGAATGAGCAGTTCTTC.

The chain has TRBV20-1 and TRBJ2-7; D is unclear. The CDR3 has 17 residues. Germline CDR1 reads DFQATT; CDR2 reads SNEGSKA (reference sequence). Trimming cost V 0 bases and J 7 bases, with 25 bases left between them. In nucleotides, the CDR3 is TGCAGTGCTAGAGATCGGCCTAGGTTGACGGGCTACAATGAGCAGTACTTC. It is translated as CSARDRPRLTGYNEQYF.

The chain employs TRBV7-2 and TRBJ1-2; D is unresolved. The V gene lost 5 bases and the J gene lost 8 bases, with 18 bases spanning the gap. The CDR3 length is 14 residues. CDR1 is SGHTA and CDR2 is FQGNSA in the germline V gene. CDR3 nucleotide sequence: TGTGCCAGCAGCCCCGAGGTGACCGGGGAGGGCTACACCTTC. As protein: CASSPEVTGEGYTF.

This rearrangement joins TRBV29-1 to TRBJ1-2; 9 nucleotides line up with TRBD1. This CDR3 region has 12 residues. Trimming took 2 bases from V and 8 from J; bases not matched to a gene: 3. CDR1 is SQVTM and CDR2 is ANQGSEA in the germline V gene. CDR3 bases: TGCAGCGTTGAATGGGACAGGGACGGCTACACCTTC. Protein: CSVEWDRDGYTF.

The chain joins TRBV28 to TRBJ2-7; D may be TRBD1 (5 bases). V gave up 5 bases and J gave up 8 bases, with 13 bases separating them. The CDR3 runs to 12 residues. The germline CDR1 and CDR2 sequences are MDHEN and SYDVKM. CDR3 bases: TGTGCCAGCAGTGGCAGGGTGGATAAGCAGTACTTC. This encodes CASSGRVDKQYF.

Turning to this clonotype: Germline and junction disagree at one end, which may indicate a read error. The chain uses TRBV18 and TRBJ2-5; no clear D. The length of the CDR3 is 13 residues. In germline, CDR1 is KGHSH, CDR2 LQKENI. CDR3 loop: CAGSRPVRETQYF. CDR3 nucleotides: TGTGCCGGCTCAAGACCGGTTCGGGAGACCCAGTACTTC.

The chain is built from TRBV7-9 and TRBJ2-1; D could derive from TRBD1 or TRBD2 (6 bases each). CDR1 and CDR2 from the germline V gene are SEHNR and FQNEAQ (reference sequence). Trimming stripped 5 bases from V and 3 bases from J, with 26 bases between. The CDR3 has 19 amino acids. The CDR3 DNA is TGTGCCAGCAGCAACTTGGGGGGCTCCACCTTAAAAGACTACAATGAGCAGTTCTTC. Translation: CASSNLGGSTLKDYNEQFF.

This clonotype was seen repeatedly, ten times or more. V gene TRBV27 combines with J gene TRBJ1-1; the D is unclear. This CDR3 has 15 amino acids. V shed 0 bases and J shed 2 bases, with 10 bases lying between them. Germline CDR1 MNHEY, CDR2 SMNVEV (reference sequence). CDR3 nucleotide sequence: TGTGCCAGCAGTTTATCGGCCGTATCCAACACTGAAGCTTTCTTT. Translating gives CASSLSAVSNTEAFF.

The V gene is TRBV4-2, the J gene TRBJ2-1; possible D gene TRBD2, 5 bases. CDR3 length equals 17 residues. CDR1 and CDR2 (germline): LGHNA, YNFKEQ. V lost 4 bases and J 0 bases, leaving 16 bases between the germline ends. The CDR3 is CASSPEGAGSSYNEQFF. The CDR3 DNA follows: TGTGCCAGCAGCCCCGAGGGAGCCGGTAGCTCCTACAATGAGCAGTTCTTC.

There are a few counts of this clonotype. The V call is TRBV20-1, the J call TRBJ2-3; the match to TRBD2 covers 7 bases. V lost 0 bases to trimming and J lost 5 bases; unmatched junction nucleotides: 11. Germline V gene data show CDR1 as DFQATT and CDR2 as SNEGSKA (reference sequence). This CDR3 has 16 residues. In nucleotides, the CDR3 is TGCAGTGCTAGAGAAAGTCTAGCGGTTCTGCGAGATACGCAGTATTTT. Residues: CSARESLAVLRDTQYF.

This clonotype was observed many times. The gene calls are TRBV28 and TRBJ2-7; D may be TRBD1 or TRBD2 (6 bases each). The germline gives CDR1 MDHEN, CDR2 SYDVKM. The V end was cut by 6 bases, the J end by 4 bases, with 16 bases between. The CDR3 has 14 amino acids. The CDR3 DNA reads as TGTGCCAGCAGCCCAGGTGGGGGGCTTTACGAGCAGTACTTC. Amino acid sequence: CASSPGGGLYEQYF.

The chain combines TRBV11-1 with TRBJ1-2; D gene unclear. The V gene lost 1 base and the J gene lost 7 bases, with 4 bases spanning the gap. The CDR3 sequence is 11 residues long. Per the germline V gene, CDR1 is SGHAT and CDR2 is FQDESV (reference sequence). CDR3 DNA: TGTGCCAGCAGCTTAGACAGTGGCTACACCTTC. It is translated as CASSLDSGYTF.

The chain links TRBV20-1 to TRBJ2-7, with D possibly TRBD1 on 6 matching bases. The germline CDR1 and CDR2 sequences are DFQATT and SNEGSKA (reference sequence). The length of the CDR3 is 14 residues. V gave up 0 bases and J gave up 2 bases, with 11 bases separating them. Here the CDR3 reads CSARDSRGAYEQYF. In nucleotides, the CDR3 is TGCAGTGCTAGAGATAGCAGGGGAGCCTACGAGCAGTACTTC.

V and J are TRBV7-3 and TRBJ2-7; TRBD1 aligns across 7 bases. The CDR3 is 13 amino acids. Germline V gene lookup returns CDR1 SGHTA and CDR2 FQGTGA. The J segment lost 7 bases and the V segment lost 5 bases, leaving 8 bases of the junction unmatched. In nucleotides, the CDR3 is TGTGCCAGCAGCGTAGACAGGGACAATGAGCAGTACTTC. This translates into CASSVDRDNEQYF.

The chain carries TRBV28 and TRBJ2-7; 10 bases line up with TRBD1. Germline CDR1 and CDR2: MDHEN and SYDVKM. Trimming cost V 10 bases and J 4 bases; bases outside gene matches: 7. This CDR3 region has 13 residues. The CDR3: CATRQGARYEQYF. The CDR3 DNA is TGTGCCACCAGACAGGGGGCGAGGTACGAGCAGTACTTC.